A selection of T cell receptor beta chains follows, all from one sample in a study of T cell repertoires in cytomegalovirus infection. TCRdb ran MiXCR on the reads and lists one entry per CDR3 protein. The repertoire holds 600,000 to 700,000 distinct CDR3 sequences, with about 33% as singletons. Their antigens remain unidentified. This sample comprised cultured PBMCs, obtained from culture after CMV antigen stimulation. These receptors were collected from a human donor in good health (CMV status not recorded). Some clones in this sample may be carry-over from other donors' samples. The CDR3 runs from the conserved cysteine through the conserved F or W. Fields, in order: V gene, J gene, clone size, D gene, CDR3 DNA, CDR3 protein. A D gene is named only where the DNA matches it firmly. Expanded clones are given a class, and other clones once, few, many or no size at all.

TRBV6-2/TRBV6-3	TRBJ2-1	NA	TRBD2	TGTGCCAGCAGGAAACTAGCGGGAGAGCCGAATGAGCAGTTCTTC	CASRKLAGEPNEQFF
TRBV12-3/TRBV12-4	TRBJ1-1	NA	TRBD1	TGTGCCAGCAAAGCCGTAGGACAGGGGCAAATGAACACTGAAGCTTTCTTT	CASKAVGQGQMNTEAFF
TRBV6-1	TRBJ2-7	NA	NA	TGTGCCACGGGGAGGACAGTCTACGAGCAGTACTTC	CATGRTVYEQYF
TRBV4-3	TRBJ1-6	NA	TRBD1	TGCGCCAGCAGCAGGGGGCAAGATTCACCCCTCCACTTT	CASSRGQDSPLHF
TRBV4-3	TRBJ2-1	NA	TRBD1	TGCGCCAGCAGCCAGCGACAGGGGGTTGCGCAGTTCTTC	CASSQRQGVAQFF
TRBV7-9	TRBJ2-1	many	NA	TGTGCCAGCAGCCCCTCCGACAATGAGCAGTTCTTC	CASSPSDNEQFF
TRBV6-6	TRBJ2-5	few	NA	TGTGCCAGCAGTTACTCGAGGCTACCGAGGTACTTC	CASSYSRLPRYF
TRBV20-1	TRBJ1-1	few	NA	TGCAGTGCTGACCAGACAGGATTGAACACTGAAGCTTTCTTT	CSADQTGLNTEAFF
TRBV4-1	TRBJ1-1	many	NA	TGCGCCAGCAGCCAAGAGAGAACCATGAACACTGAAGCTTTCTTT	CASSQERTMNTEAFF
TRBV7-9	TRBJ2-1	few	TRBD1	TGTGCCAGCAGCTTCACTCAGGGGGCTGCGTTCTTC	CASSFTQGAAFF
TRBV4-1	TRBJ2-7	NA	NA	TGCGCCAGCAGCCCGAGCTTGTTCGCGGAGCGACTCTACGAGCAGTACTTC	CASSPSLFAERLYEQYF
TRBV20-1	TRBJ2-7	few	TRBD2	TGCAGTGCAAAACAACTTAGGCGGGGGGCCTCTGCCTACGAGCAGTACTTC	CSAKQLRRGASAYEQYF
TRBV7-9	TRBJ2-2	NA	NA	TGTGCCAGCAGCGACCCCACCGGGGAGCTGTTTTTT	CASSDPTGELFF
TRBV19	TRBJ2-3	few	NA	TGTGACTCCCGGGGGCACGCAAACCACACAGATACGCAGTATTTT	CDSRGHANHTDTQYF
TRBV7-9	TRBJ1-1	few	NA	TGTGCCAGCAGCTCGCGACAGCAGATGAACACTGAAGCTTTCTTT	CASSSRQQMNTEAFF
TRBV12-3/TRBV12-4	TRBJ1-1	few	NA	TGTGCCAGCGGCTCCCCGGGAGCTTTCTTT	CASGSPGAFF
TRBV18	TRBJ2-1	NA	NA	TGTGCCAGCTCACCCACCCCCCTTGTGGAGAGCAATGAGCAGTTCTTC	CASSPTPLVESNEQFF
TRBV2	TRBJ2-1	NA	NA	TGTGCCAGCAGTGAAGGAGGGCTACGTTACAATGAGCAGTTCTTC	CASSEGGLRYNEQFF
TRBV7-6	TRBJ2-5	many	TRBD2	TGTGCCAGCAGCCGGACTAGCGGACCTCAAGAGACCCAGTACTTC	CASSRTSGPQETQYF
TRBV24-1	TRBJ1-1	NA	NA	TGTGCCACCGCCGGTGGGGACACTGAAGCTTTCTTT	CATAGGDTEAFF
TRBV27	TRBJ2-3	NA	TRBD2	TGTGCCAGCAGCCCTAGGACTAGCATCCCAGATACGCAGTATTTT	CASSPRTSIPDTQYF
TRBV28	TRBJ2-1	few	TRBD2	TGTGCCAGCAACCCGCTAGCGGGGGGTGGAAATGAGCAGTTCTTC	CASNPLAGGGNEQFF
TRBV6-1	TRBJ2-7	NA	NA	TGTGCCAGCAGTGAAGCGGTAAGGGTAGTCTACGAGCAGTACTTC	CASSEAVRVVYEQYF
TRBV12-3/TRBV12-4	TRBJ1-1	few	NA	TGTGCCAGCAGGAGGGGGGGAGGAGGCTCTGAAGCTTTCTTT	CASRRGGGGSEAFF
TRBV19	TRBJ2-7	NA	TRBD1	TGTGCCAGTAGTATGCCGACAGGGATGGGCGAGCAGTACTTC	CASSMPTGMGEQYF
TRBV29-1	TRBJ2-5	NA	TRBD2	TGCAGCGTTGTAGCGGGAGTAGTCAGAGAGACCCAGTACTTC	CSVVAGVVRETQYF
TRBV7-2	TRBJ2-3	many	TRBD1	TGTGCCAGCAGCTTAATGCAGGGGGCAGATACGCAGTATTTT	CASSLMQGADTQYF
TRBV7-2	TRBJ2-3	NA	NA	TGTGCCAGCAGCTTACGTTGGGGAGGAGGGCGCACAGATACGCAGTATTTT	CASSLRWGGGRTDTQYF
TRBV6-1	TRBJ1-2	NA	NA	TGTGCCAGCAGTGAAGGGACGGGATACTATGGCTACACCTTC	CASSEGTGYYGYTF
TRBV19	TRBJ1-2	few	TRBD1	TGTGCCAGTAGTCCTCGCGGAGGGGGCGCCGGGGGCTACACCTTC	CASSPRGGGAGGYTF
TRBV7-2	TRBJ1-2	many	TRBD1	TGTGCCAGCAGCTCTAGCCTAAGGACAGGGAACGGCTACACCTTC	CASSSSLRTGNGYTF
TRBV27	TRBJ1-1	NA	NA	TGTGCCAGCACGGTATCAGGGGCAACCCGAAAAACGTCGCAATTGAACACTGAAGCTTTCTTT	CASTVSGATRKTSQLNTEAFF
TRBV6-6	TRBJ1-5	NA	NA	TGTGCCAGCAGTTACTCGATCGTTGCGCAGCCCCAGCATTTT	CASSYSIVAQPQHF
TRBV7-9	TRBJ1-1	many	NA	TGTGCCAGCAGCCCGCGGTCCAACACTGAAGCTTTCTTT	CASSPRSNTEAFF
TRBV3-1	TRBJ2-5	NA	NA	TGTGCCAGCAGCCAAGCAGCGAAAGAGACCCAGTACTTC	CASSQAAKETQYF
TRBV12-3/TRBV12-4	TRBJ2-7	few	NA	TGTGCCAGCAGTGAGGGGCCAGGGGTGGGCGAGCAGTACTTC	CASSEGPGVGEQYF
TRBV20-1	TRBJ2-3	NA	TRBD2	TGCAGTGCTGGGGGACTAGTCGGTACGCAGTATTTT	CSAGGLVGTQYF
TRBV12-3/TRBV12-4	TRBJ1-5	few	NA	TGTGCCAGCAGCCTTTTCGGGCGGAGCAATCAGCCCCAGCATTTT	CASSLFGRSNQPQHF
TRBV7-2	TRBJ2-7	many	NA	TGTGCCAGCAGCTCAGTAGCTGGGCCCTACGAGCAGTACTTC	CASSSVAGPYEQYF
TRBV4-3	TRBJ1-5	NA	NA	TGCGCCAGCAGCCAAGGACACAATCAGCCCCAGCATTTT	CASSQGHNQPQHF
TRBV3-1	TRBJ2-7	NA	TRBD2	TGTGCCAGCGGAGCTACTAGCGGCTTCTACGAGCAGTACTTC	CASGATSGFYEQYF
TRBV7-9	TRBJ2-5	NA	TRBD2	TGTGCCAGCAGCTTTCGGGCTAGCGGGCTCCAAGAGACCCAGTACTTC	CASSFRASGLQETQYF
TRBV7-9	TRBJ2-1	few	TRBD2	TGTGCCAGCACCCCCGCTAGCGGGAAGTACAATGAGCAGTTCTTC	CASTPASGKYNEQFF
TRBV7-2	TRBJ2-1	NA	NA	TGTGCCAGCAGCATAGGACAGGGAAGGGGGGGTTTTTGGGAGCAGTTCTTC	CASSIGQGRGGFWEQFF
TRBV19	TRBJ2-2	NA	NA	TGTGCCAGTAACTCTATCCGGGACATTAACACCGGGGAGCTGTTTTTT	CASNSIRDINTGELFF
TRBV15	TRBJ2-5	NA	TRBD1	TGTGCCGCCAGCAGAGACTGGGGGACAGGGACTGACGAGACCCAGTACTTC	CAASRDWGTGTDETQYF
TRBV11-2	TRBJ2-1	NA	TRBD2	TGTGCCAGCAGCCCAGTCGGGACTAGCGATCAGCAGTTCTTC	CASSPVGTSDQQFF